This T cell receptor beta chain was documented in a study of control samples from healthy donors and cancer patients. Trimming at V came to 6 bases and at J to 3 bases, leaving 8 bases not matched to a gene. Germline lookup yields CDR1 SGHAT and CDR2 FQNNGV. The CDR3 loop spans 16 amino acids. Repertoires were generated with immunoSEQ multiplex PCR, while TCRdb's copy carries only in-frame clones and drops some. The data contain around 64,000 clones, roughly 87% of them singletons. The sample taken for sequencing was PBMCs. This TCR was sampled from a man in his fifties or sixties with colorectal cancer. The chain recombines TRBV11-2 with TRBJ2-1; 10 bases line up with TRBD2. For the CDR3, the DNA is TGTGCCAGCAGGTTGGCGGGACTAGCGTACTACAATGAGCAGTTCTTC. It is translated as CASRLAGLAYYNEQFF.